The entry that follows covers one T cell receptor beta chain sequence. Its antigen is currently unknown. The data derive from a study of T cell responses to AZD1222 COVID-19 vaccine. Study-level points and caveats: None of the repertoires were sampled until the peak T cell response had passed. Spike-spanning, vaccine-associated CD4 TCRs were dominant at 160-218 and 743-854. Possibly, clonal diversity was underestimated; donors were largely white British and included more females.

The germline V gene encodes CDR1 SGHNT and CDR2 YYREEE (reference sequence). V gave up 2 bases and J gave up 5 bases, with 9 bases separating them. CDR3 length: 13 residues. The protocol was immunoSEQ multiplex PCR, while the TCRdb copy is restricted to in-frame clones and leaves out a portion. This sample has approximately 160,000 clones, with around 90% found just once. V and J are TRBV5-4 and TRBJ2-3; possible D gene TRBD2, 6 bases. This specimen consisted of peripheral blood, obtained on day 0 of AZD1222 vaccination. The clonotype originates from an adult in good health. CDR3 sequence: CASSLEEGDTQYF. CDR3 bases: TGTGCCAGCAGCTTAGAGGAGGGAGATACGCAGTATTTT.